This T cell receptor beta chain is from a study of blood T cell repertoires in COVID-19. Background on the study: Specimens from acute and convalescent COVID-19 originated in the United States, Italy and Spain. The cDNA or gDNA used as material had been derived from T cells, B-cell-depleted T cells, or PBMCs.

This CDR3 has 17 amino acids. V shed 2 bases and J 2 bases; nucleotides not matched to a gene: 10. The germline V gene encodes CDR1 SGDLS and CDR2 YYNGEE. As handled by the study authors: For nucleated cells, counts were estimated from reference gene primer amplification. Sequencing used immunoSEQ multiplex PCR; TCRdb keeps in-frame clones, though not all of them. V and J calls and clone size come straight from that table; D and trimming were deduced from the DNA. Of more than 200,000 clones in the sample, approximately 86% were seen once. The chain links TRBV9 to TRBJ2-1, with TRBD2 matching 7 bases. This clonotype was obtained from a man younger than 40 with active or convalescent COVID-19. The sample consisted of peripheral blood. The CDR3 DNA is TGTGCCAGCAGCGTCCATCCTACTAGCGCTACCTACAATGAGCAGTTCTTC. This gives the protein CASSVHPTSATYNEQFF.